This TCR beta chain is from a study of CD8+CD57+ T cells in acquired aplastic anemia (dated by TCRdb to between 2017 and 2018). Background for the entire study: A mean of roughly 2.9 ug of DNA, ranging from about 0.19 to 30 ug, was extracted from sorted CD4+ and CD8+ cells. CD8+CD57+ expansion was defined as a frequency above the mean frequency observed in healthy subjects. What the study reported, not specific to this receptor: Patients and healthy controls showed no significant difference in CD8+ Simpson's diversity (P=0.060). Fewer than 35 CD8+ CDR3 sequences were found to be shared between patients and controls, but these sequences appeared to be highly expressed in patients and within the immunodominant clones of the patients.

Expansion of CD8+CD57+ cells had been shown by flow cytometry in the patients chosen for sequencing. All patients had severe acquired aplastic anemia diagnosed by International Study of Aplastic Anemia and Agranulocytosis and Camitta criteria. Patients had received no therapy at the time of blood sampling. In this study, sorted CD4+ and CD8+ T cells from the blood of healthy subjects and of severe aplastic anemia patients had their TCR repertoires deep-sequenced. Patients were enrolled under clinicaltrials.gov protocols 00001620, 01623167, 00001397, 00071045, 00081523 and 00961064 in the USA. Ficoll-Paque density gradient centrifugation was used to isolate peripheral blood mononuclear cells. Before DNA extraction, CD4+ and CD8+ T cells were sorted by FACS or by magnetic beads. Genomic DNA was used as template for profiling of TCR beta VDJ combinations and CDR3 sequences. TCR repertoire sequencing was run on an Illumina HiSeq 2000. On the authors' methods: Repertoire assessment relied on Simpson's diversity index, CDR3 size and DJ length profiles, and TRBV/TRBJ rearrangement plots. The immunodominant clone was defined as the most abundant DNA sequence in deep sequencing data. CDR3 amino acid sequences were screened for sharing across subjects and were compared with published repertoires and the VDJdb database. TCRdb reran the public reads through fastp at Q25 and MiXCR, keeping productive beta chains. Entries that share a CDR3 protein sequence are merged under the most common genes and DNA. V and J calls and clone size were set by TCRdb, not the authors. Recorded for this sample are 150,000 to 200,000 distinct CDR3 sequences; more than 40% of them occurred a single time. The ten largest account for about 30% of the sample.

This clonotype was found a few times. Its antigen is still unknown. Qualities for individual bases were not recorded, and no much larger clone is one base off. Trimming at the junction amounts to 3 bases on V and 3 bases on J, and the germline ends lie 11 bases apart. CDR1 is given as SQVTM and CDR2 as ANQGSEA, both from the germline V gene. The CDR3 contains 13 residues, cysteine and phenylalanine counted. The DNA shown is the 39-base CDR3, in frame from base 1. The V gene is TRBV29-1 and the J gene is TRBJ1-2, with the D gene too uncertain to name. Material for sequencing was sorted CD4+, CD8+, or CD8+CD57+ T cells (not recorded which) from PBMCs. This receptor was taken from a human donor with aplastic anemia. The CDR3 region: CSVDITDDYGYTF. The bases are TGCAGCGTTGATATCACAGACGACTATGGCTACACCTTC. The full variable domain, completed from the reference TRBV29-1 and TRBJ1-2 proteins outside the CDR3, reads SAVISQKPSRDICQRGTSLTIQCQVDSQVTMMFWYRQQPGQSLTLIATANQGSEATYESGFVIDKFPISRPNLTFSTLTVSNMSPEDSSIYLCSVDITDDYGYTFGSGTRLTVV.